Listed here are 17 T cell receptor beta chains from one sample, sequenced in a study of naive and memory T cell subsets. Both TRBC1 and TRBC2 were covered by a beta constant-region primer of two equimolar oligonucleotides. TCRdb re-analysed the UMI-ligation and nested PCR reads in MiXCR, keeping a single row per CDR3 protein. In the table there are tens of thousands of distinct CDR3 sequences, around 13% of which are singletons. The source material was central memory CD4+ T cells from blood. Source of these receptors: a human donor in good health.

The V gene is TRBV5-4, the J gene TRBJ2-2, with 9 bases aligning to TRBD1. The V gene's germline CDR1 is SGHNT and CDR2 YYREEE (reference sequence). This CDR3 contains 15 residues. V was clipped by 4 bases and J by 6 bases; unmatched bases: 7. CDR3 nucleotide sequence: TGTGCCAGCAGCCGCCGGGACAGGGTTTCCGGGGAGCTGTTTTTT. It yields the protein CASSRRDRVSGELFF.

In its sample, this clonotype was seen many times. DNA for the CDR3: TGTGCCAGCAGCTCCCCACGCCGCCGAACGGGACTACTCACAGATACGCAGTATTTT. Translating it yields CASSSPRRRTGLLTDTQYF. The chain has TRBV11-2 and TRBJ2-3, with 7 bases identical to TRBD2. Germline values: CDR1 SGHAT, CDR2 FQNNGV. The CDR3 is made up of 19 amino acids. With 4 bases clipped from V and 2 bases from J, the junction kept 18 bases outside the gene matches.

This clonotype was recorded many times. The chain links TRBV28 to TRBJ2-2; D is undetermined. V lost 3 bases to trimming and J lost 0 bases, with 11 bases between them. The CDR3 extends over 16 amino acids. Per the germline V gene, CDR1 is MDHEN and CDR2 is SYDVKM. The CDR3 spells CASSLVSLANTGELFF. The CDR3 nucleotides read TGTGCCAGCAGTTTGGTCAGTCTCGCGAACACCGGGGAGCTGTTTTTT.

This clonotype showed up many times. The chain links TRBV29-1 to TRBJ2-3, with a tentative D call TRBD1 (5 bases). V lost 1 base and J lost 1, with 9 bases in between. The CDR3 consists of 14 residues. Germline CDR1 is SQVTM and CDR2 is ANQGSEA. CDR3: CSVEGGKGTDTQYF. CDR3 sequence (DNA): TGCAGCGTTGAAGGGGGCAAAGGCACAGATACGCAGTATTTT.

This clonotype was picked up a small number of times. The rearrangement links TRBV5-5 to TRBJ2-7; TRBD1 matches 7 bases. This CDR3 is built from 13 residues. Germline V gene data show CDR1 as SGHKS and CDR2 as YYEKEE (reference sequence). V dropped 2 bases and J dropped 4; count of bases not matched to a gene: 3. The CDR3 is CASSFGQEYEQYF. CDR3 coding DNA: TGTGCCAGCAGCTTCGGACAGGAGTACGAGCAGTACTTC.

In this sample, this clonotype turned up a few times. The gene calls are TRBV9 and TRBJ2-1; TRBD2 agrees at 8 bases. Germline V CDR1 and CDR2: SGDLS, YYNGEE. This CDR3 spans 15 amino acids. The trim removed 3 bases at V and 0 bases at J, leaving 2 bases unmatched. Here the CDR3 DNA reads TGTGCCAGCAGCGCGGGACTAGGCTCCTACAATGAGCAGTTCTTC. Translating gives CASSAGLGSYNEQFF.

The chain couples TRBV2 to TRBJ2-3; 14 bases align to TRBD2. Germline CDR1 reads SNHLY; CDR2 reads FYNNEI. J lost 5 bases, V lost 5 bases, and 15 bases had no gene match. This CDR3 comprises 19 residues. In DNA form, the CDR3 reads TGTGCCAGCAGTACCAGGTCCCGTGGGACTAGCGGGAGTCGAGATACGCAGTATTTT. This translates into CASSTRSRGTSGSRDTQYF.

This clonotype was seen more than once but under ten times. V and J are TRBV27 and TRBJ1-2; D is unresolved. Between the trimmed V and J ends, which lost 6 bases and 5 bases, there was a span of 16 bases. The CDR3 totals 14 residues. Per the germline V gene, CDR1 is MNHEY and CDR2 is SMNVEV (reference sequence). The DNA for the CDR3 is TGTGCCAGCAGCCTTTACGGGTTGGGGTATGGCTACACCTTC. The encoded protein is CASSLYGLGYGYTF.

This chain joins TRBV13 and TRBJ1-1; no clear D gene. This CDR3 has 14 residues. CDR1 is PRHDT, CDR2 FYEKMQ, per germline (reference sequence). Trimming pared 3 bases from V and 6 bases from J, leaving 14 bases between. This CDR3 reads CASSFEAASSEAFF. DNA for the CDR3: TGTGCCAGCAGCTTTGAAGCCGCTTCATCTGAAGCTTTCTTT.

The chain joins TRBV20-1 to TRBJ2-1; D gene unclear. V was pared by 3 bases and J by 6 bases, with 15 bases between. The CDR3 runs 14 residues. CDR1 is DFQATT and CDR2 is SNEGSKA in the germline V gene (reference sequence). CDR3 DNA sequence: TGCAGTGCTAGTAGGGTTGGGCTAACCAATGAGCAGTTCTTC. This gives the protein CSASRVGLTNEQFF.

The chain links TRBV29-1 to TRBJ2-1; 11 bases are a match to TRBD2. Germline V gene lookup returns CDR1 SQVTM and CDR2 ANQGSEA. V shed 7 bases, J shed 2 bases, and the junction held 7 bases outside the gene matches. The CDR3 loop spans 15 amino acids. CDR3 coding DNA: TGCAGCGCGGCGACTAGCGGGAATGCCTACAATGAGCAGTTCTTC. It yields the protein CSAATSGNAYNEQFF.

This clonotype has ten or more counts. This chain links TRBV24-1 with TRBJ2-7, with D hard to call. The CDR3 consists of 13 residues. With 5 bases removed from V and 4 bases from J, the gap between germline ends came to 11 bases. Germline CDR1 KGHDR, CDR2 SFDVKD. In DNA, the CDR3 is TGTGCCACCAGTGGTGCAGGTAGTTACGAGCAGTACTTC. Its translation: CATSGAGSYEQYF.

This chain connects TRBV29-1 to TRBJ2-1; maybe TRBD1 (5 bases). CDR3 size: 12 residues. The V end lost 5 bases, the J end lost 8 bases, and 13 bases lay between the germline ends. Per germline, CDR1 SQVTM and CDR2 ANQGSEA. DNA of the CDR3: TGCAGCGTTAACCAGGGTGGGGATGAGCAGTTCTTC. Protein sequence: CSVNQGGDEQFF.

The J gene is TRBJ2-3, the V gene TRBV4-1; TRBD1 aligns across 7 bases. CDR3 length: 14 residues. CDR1 and CDR2 from the germline V gene are MGHRA and YSYEKL. V lost 4 bases, J lost 3 bases, and 4 bases stayed unmatched. CDR3 amino acids: CASSRTGTTDTQYF. The CDR3 DNA is TGCGCCAGCAGCCGGACAGGCACGACAGATACGCAGTATTTT.

This clonotype has a handful of counts. This sequence joins TRBV4-2 and TRBJ1-2; no clear D. This CDR3 is built from 16 residues. V shed 0 bases and J shed 7 bases, with 18 bases lying between them. Germline V CDR1 and CDR2: LGHNA, YNFKEQ. The CDR3 is CASSQDGPRWGSGYTF. As DNA, the CDR3 is TGTGCCAGCAGCCAAGATGGGCCTAGATGGGGTAGTGGCTACACCTTC.

The sample holds many counts of this clonotype. The rearrangement joins TRBV5-6 to TRBJ2-1, with no clear D. Germline CDR1 is SGHDT and CDR2 is YYEEEE. The CDR3 loop spans 13 amino acids. The V and J ends lost 3 bases and 8 bases respectively, with 12 bases between them. CDR3 sequence (DNA): TGTGCCAGCAGCTCCCTTCGTGCGGATGAGCAGTTCTTC. Protein sequence: CASSSLRADEQFF.

This clonotype has at least ten counts. The chain is built from TRBV29-1 and TRBJ2-1, with 9 bases matching TRBD1. Trimming took 1 base from V and 0 from J; bases not matched to a gene: 10. There are 18 residues in the CDR3. Germline loops: CDR1 SQVTM, CDR2 ANQGSEA. CDR3 bases: TGCAGCGTTGAAGGTAATTGGGGACAGGGCAGCTCCTACAATGAGCAGTTCTTC. This sequence encodes CSVEGNWGQGSSYNEQFF.